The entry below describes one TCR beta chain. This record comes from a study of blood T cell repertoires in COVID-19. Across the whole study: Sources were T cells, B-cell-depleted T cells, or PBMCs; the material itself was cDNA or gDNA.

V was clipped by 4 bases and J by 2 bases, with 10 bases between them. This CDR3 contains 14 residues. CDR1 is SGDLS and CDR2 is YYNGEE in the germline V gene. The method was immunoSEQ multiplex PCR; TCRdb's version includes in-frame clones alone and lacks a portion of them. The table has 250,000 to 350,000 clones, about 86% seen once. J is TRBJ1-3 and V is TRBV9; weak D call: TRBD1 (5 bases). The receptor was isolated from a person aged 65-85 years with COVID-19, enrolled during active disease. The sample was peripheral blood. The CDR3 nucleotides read TGTGCCAGCAGCCAAGACAGTACTGGAAACACCATATATTTT. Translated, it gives CASSQDSTGNTIYF.